The present TCR beta chain was sequenced within a study of spatial heterogeneity in lung cancer. Study summary: There were consistently more beta-chain sequences detected than alpha-chain sequences.

Regarding time point: blood at routine non-recurrence follow-up after resection. Whole RNA was taken from tumor, nontumor lung or frozen PBMC; it was then sequenced unsorted. TCRdb passed the 5' RACE reads through MiXCR, listing each CDR3 protein once. This table holds approximately 50,000 distinct CDR3 sequences, roughly 7% found once. CDR3 length equals 14 residues. Germline V gene lookup returns CDR1 MDHEN and CDR2 SYDVKM. V was cut by 2 bases and J by 7 bases, with 9 bases left in between. This TCR derives from a female donor with early-stage non-small cell lung cancer. This sequence joins TRBV28 and TRBJ1-6; D is perhaps TRBD1 (5 bases). This specimen consisted of PBMCs, obtained at follow-up. As DNA, the CDR3 is TGTGCCAGCAGTTTAGCCAGGGTGAATTCACCCCTCCACTTT. Residues: CASSLARVNSPLHF.